This T cell receptor (beta chain) was sequenced in a study of T cell changes during pregnancy in multiple sclerosis. The method was immunoSEQ multiplex PCR; TCRdb's version includes in-frame clones alone and lacks a portion of them. The table has some 21,000 clones, 85% seen once. This TCR was recovered from a female donor in good health, enrolled as a control in a pregnancy study. This material consisted of CD8+ T cells from peripheral blood mononuclear cells, taken in the first trimester of pregnancy.

The CDR3 reads CASSLGNGDTGELFF. The CDR3 bases are TGTGCCAGCAGCCTCGGGAATGGAGACACCGGGGAGCTGTTTTTT. The V call is TRBV7-3, the J call TRBJ2-2, with a possible D match to TRBD2 (5 bases). The germline V gene encodes CDR1 SGHTA and CDR2 FQGTGA. Trimming took off 5 bases at V and 3 bases at J, with 13 bases between the two ends. This CDR3 has 15 residues.